The text below deals with one TCR beta chain. Per the authors' pipeline: Reference gene primer amplification gave estimated nucleated cell counts. This table comes from immunoSEQ multiplex PCR, and its TCRdb copy is limited to in-frame clones, with some not included. The V and J calls and the clone size are those of that table, but D and trimming were determined from the DNA. The data hold 250,000 to 350,000 clones, with about 85% observed a single time. CDR1 and CDR2 (germline): MNHEY, SVGAGI. The CDR3 covers 15 residues. V was trimmed by 3 bases and J by 8 bases, leaving 19 bases between them. This sample was included in a study of blood T cell repertoires in COVID-19. Whole-study context: Specimens from acute and convalescent COVID-19 originated in the United States, Italy and Spain. T cells, B-cell-depleted T cells, or PBMCs provided the cDNA or gDNA that served as material.

Patients in Seattle were enrolled during active infection, then followed longitudinally. The receptor's source is a human donor with COVID-19, enrolled during active disease. The donor label of this sample is uncertain. The sample taken for sequencing was peripheral blood. The J gene is TRBJ1-1, the V gene TRBV6-5; D call uncertain. CDR3 sequence (DNA): TGTGCCAGCAGTTATTCACCCTGGGCCTGGGCGGAAGCTTTCTTT. This encodes CASSYSPWAWAEAFF.